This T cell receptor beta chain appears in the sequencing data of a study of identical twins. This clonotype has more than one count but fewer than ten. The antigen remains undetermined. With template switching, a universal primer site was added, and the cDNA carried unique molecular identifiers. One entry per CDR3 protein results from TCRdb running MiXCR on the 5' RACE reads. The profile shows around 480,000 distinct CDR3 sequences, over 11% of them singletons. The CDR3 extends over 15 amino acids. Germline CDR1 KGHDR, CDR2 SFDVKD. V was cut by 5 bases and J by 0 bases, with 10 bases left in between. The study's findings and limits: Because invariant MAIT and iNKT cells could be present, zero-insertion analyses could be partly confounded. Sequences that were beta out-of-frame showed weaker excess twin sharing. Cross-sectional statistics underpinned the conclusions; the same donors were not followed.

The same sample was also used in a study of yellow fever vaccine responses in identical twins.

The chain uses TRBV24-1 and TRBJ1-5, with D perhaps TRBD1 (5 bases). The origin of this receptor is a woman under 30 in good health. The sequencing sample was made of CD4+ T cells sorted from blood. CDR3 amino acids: CATSAGGSSNQPQHF. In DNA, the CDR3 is TGTGCCACCAGTGCGGGGGGGTCTAGCAATCAGCCCCAGCATTTT.